This T cell receptor (beta chain) derives from a study of glioma-infiltrating T cells after dendritic cell vaccination. Study details: At biweekly intervals, patients got three intradermal dendritic cell vaccine injections.

Profiled with immunoSEQ multiplex PCR; TCRdb holds only in-frame clones, not every one. This sample has about 82,000 clones, with roughly 89% found just once. The CDR3 is 17 amino acids. V was cut by 0 bases and J by 3 bases, with 18 bases left in between. Germline V gene lookup returns CDR1 SGDLS and CDR2 YYNGEE. The sample consisted of blood, taken before dendritic cell vaccination. The sequence was collected from a human donor with glioblastoma. The rearrangement links TRBV9 to TRBJ1-1; D remains unclear. The CDR3 DNA reads TGTGCCAGCAGCGTAGCTACGGAGACTGTTCAAGACACTGAAGCTTTCTTT. This translates into CASSVATETVQDTEAFF.